Listed below are T cell receptor beta chains from one sample, sequenced in a study of Graves' ophthalmopathy and Graves' hyperthyroidism. TCRdb reprocessed the multiplex PCR reads via MiXCR and lists one record per CDR3 protein. The profile shows fewer than 250,000 distinct CDR3 sequences, over 25% of them singletons. The material sequenced was peripheral blood. These TCRs come from a middle-aged man with Graves' ophthalmopathy. Each CDR3 is given with its conserved first and last residue. The D gene is left open where the match is weak. A row's size may be missing; if present it is once, few, many or a size class.

j_gene: TRBJ2-7; v_gene: TRBV7-3; d_gene: TRBD1; abundance: many; CDR3aa: CASSHGQGGEQYF; CDR3nt: TGTGCCAGCAGCCACGGACAGGGGGGGGAGCAGTACTTC
j_gene: TRBJ2-3; v_gene: TRBV7-2; d_gene: .; abundance: .; CDR3aa: CASSFYGDTQYF; CDR3nt: TGTGCCAGCAGCTTTTATGGAGATACGCAGTATTTT
j_gene: TRBJ2-7; v_gene: TRBV7-3; d_gene: .; abundance: many; CDR3aa: CASSLSHRRDEQYF; CDR3nt: TGTGCCAGCAGCTTATCCCACCGGAGGGACGAGCAGTACTTC
j_gene: TRBJ2-5; v_gene: TRBV20-1; d_gene: TRBD1; abundance: .; CDR3aa: CSAEGTEQETQYF; CDR3nt: TGCAGTGCCGAAGGGACAGAACAAGAGACCCAGTACTTC
j_gene: TRBJ2-4; v_gene: TRBV28; d_gene: TRBD2; abundance: .; CDR3aa: CASSLLVPSGSDIQYF; CDR3nt: TGTGCCAGCAGTTTGTTGGTCCCTAGCGGGAGTGACATTCAGTACTTC
j_gene: TRBJ1-2; v_gene: TRBV19; d_gene: .; abundance: .; CDR3aa: CASSSPGRHYGYTF; CDR3nt: TGTGCCAGTAGTAGCCCGGGACGGCATTATGGCTACACCTTC
j_gene: TRBJ1-1; v_gene: TRBV7-2; d_gene: .; abundance: few; CDR3aa: CASSPRGRNTEAFF; CDR3nt: TGTGCCAGCAGCCCGAGGGGACGGAACACTGAAGCTTTCTTT
j_gene: TRBJ1-2; v_gene: TRBV12-3/TRBV12-4; d_gene: .; abundance: .; CDR3aa: CASNQEDYGYTF; CDR3nt: TGTGCCAGCAACCAGGAAGACTATGGCTACACCTTC
j_gene: TRBJ1-5; v_gene: TRBV4-3; d_gene: TRBD1; abundance: many; CDR3aa: CASSKRWTGTDQPQHF; CDR3nt: TGCGCCAGCAGCAAACGATGGACAGGGACGGATCAGCCCCAGCATTTT
j_gene: TRBJ2-4; v_gene: TRBV2; d_gene: .; abundance: many; CDR3aa: CASSVGEADIQYF; CDR3nt: TGTGCCAGCAGTGTCGGGGAGGCGGACATTCAGTACTTC
j_gene: TRBJ2-7; v_gene: TRBV28; d_gene: .; abundance: few; CDR3aa: CASRIAGDEQYF; CDR3nt: TGTGCCAGCAGAATAGCAGGGGACGAGCAGTACTTC
j_gene: TRBJ2-5; v_gene: TRBV6-1; d_gene: TRBD2; abundance: .; CDR3aa: CASKRLAEETQYF; CDR3nt: TGTGCCAGCAAAAGACTAGCGGAAGAGACCCAGTACTTC
j_gene: TRBJ2-7; v_gene: TRBV2; d_gene: TRBD1; abundance: .; CDR3aa: CASNRDSSYEQYF; CDR3nt: TGTGCCAGCAATCGGGACAGCTCCTACGAGCAGTACTTC
j_gene: TRBJ2-7; v_gene: TRBV6-1; d_gene: TRBD2; abundance: .; CDR3aa: CASSEVSSGRYEQYF; CDR3nt: TGTGCCAGCAGTGAAGTGTCTAGCGGGCGGTACGAGCAGTACTTC
j_gene: TRBJ2-7; v_gene: TRBV6-6; d_gene: .; abundance: many; CDR3aa: CASSLSLADEQYF; CDR3nt: TGTGCCAGCAGTCTTAGCCTTGCCGACGAGCAGTACTTC
j_gene: TRBJ2-7; v_gene: TRBV19; d_gene: .; abundance: many; CDR3aa: CASSIGGDYVEQYF; CDR3nt: TGTGCCAGTAGTATAGGAGGAGACTACGTCGAGCAGTACTTC
j_gene: TRBJ2-5; v_gene: TRBV5-1; d_gene: TRBD1; abundance: many; CDR3aa: CASSLGTGAETQYF; CDR3nt: TGCGCCAGCAGCTTGGGGACAGGGGCAGAGACCCAGTACTTC
j_gene: TRBJ2-7; v_gene: TRBV6-1; d_gene: .; abundance: .; CDR3aa: CAAKSESSNEQYF; CDR3nt: TGTGCAGCTAAGTCGGAGTCGAGCAACGAGCAGTACTTC
j_gene: TRBJ2-3; v_gene: TRBV20-1; d_gene: TRBD1; abundance: many; CDR3aa: CSAPPMDRGRVDTQYF; CDR3nt: TGCAGTGCTCCGCCTATGGACAGGGGGCGTGTAGATACGCAGTATTTT
j_gene: TRBJ2-7; v_gene: TRBV20-1; d_gene: .; abundance: many; CDR3aa: CSADYPAESSYEQYF; CDR3nt: TGCAGTGCGGACTACCCAGCGGAGTCCTCCTACGAGCAGTACTTC
j_gene: TRBJ2-7; v_gene: TRBV28; d_gene: TRBD2; abundance: .; CDR3aa: CASSFGLAEGITANEQYF; CDR3nt: TGTGCCAGCAGTTTTGGCCTAGCGGAAGGGATAACCGCGAACGAGCAGTACTTC
j_gene: TRBJ2-7; v_gene: TRBV6-2/TRBV6-3; d_gene: .; abundance: many; CDR3aa: CASSYRDLEFQYF; CDR3nt: TGTGCCAGCAGTTACCGGGACTTGGAATTTCAGTACTTC
j_gene: TRBJ1-2; v_gene: TRBV12-3/TRBV12-4; d_gene: .; abundance: .; CDR3aa: CASSLGGHGYTF; CDR3nt: TGTGCCAGCAGTCTCGGGGGGCACGGCTACACCTTC
j_gene: TRBJ1-2; v_gene: TRBV7-2; d_gene: TRBD1; abundance: many; CDR3aa: CASSRTGTGGYGYTF; CDR3nt: TGTGCCAGCAGCCGAACCGGGACAGGGGGTTATGGCTACACCTTC
j_gene: TRBJ1-1; v_gene: TRBV19; d_gene: .; abundance: many; CDR3aa: CASSTPGANTEAFF; CDR3nt: TGTGCCAGTAGTACACCAGGGGCGAACACTGAAGCTTTCTTT
j_gene: TRBJ2-7; v_gene: TRBV7-3; d_gene: .; abundance: many; CDR3aa: CASSPGLGPYEQYF; CDR3nt: TGTGCCAGCAGCCCAGGCTTAGGACCCTACGAGCAGTACTTC
j_gene: TRBJ2-2; v_gene: TRBV5-1; d_gene: .; abundance: many; CDR3aa: CASSLEKQGNTGELFF; CDR3nt: TGCGCCAGCAGCTTGGAAAAACAGGGTAACACCGGGGAGCTGTTTTTT
j_gene: TRBJ2-2; v_gene: TRBV24-1; d_gene: TRBD2; abundance: many; CDR3aa: CATSDVGGGNTGELFF; CDR3nt: TGTGCCACCAGTGATGTGGGCGGGGGGAACACCGGGGAGCTGTTTTTT
j_gene: TRBJ2-7; v_gene: TRBV12-3/TRBV12-4; d_gene: .; abundance: many; CDR3aa: CASSLVSGTYEQYF; CDR3nt: TGTGCCAGCAGTTTAGTTTCGGGAACCTACGAGCAGTACTTC
j_gene: TRBJ1-2; v_gene: TRBV20-1; d_gene: TRBD1; abundance: .; CDR3aa: CSARDRLGQGSYGYTF; CDR3nt: TGCAGTGCTAGAGATCGACTCGGACAGGGGAGCTATGGCTACACCTTC
j_gene: TRBJ2-2; v_gene: TRBV6-5; d_gene: .; abundance: many; CDR3aa: CASRRAGVGPGELFF; CDR3nt: TGTGCCAGCAGGCGAGCAGGGGTTGGTCCCGGGGAGCTGTTTTTT
j_gene: TRBJ1-2; v_gene: TRBV6-1; d_gene: TRBD1; abundance: many; CDR3aa: CASSERDRGYTF; CDR3nt: TGTGCCAGCAGTGAGAGGGACAGGGGCTACACCTTC
j_gene: TRBJ2-2; v_gene: TRBV6-2/TRBV6-3; d_gene: TRBD1; abundance: many; CDR3aa: CASSYSMGQGANTGELFF; CDR3nt: TGTGCCAGCAGTTACTCGATGGGGCAGGGGGCGAACACCGGGGAGCTGTTTTTT
j_gene: TRBJ2-7; v_gene: TRBV20-1; d_gene: TRBD2; abundance: many; CDR3aa: CSASKVGAGVYEQYF; CDR3nt: TGCAGTGCTAGTAAGGTTGGAGCGGGAGTCTACGAGCAGTACTTC
j_gene: TRBJ2-5; v_gene: TRBV11-1; d_gene: TRBD2; abundance: .; CDR3aa: CATAPQLAGGGKETQYF; CDR3nt: TGTGCCACCGCCCCCCAACTAGCGGGAGGCGGTAAAGAGACCCAGTACTTC
j_gene: TRBJ1-1; v_gene: TRBV10-3; d_gene: .; abundance: .; CDR3aa: CAISESVSMNTEAFF; CDR3nt: TGTGCCATCAGTGAGTCAGTCAGTATGAACACTGAAGCTTTCTTT
j_gene: TRBJ2-2; v_gene: TRBV6-1; d_gene: .; abundance: many; CDR3aa: CASSEARNTGELFF; CDR3nt: TGTGCCAGCAGTGAAGCCCGGAACACCGGGGAGCTGTTTTTT
j_gene: TRBJ1-2; v_gene: TRBV30; d_gene: .; abundance: once; CDR3aa: CASPRKDTSNGYTF; CDR3nt: TGTGCTTCCCCCCGGAAGGACACATCGAATGGCTACACCTTC
j_gene: TRBJ2-5; v_gene: TRBV7-3; d_gene: .; abundance: many; CDR3aa: CASSKWGKETQYF; CDR3nt: TGTGCCAGCAGCAAATGGGGGAAAGAGACCCAGTACTTC
j_gene: TRBJ2-7; v_gene: TRBV28; d_gene: TRBD1; abundance: many; CDR3aa: CASSPGTAPYEQYF; CDR3nt: TGTGCCAGCAGTCCCGGGACAGCACCCTACGAGCAGTACTTC
j_gene: TRBJ2-6; v_gene: TRBV6-5; d_gene: TRBD1; abundance: many; CDR3aa: CASSYPPTGVGANVLTF; CDR3nt: TGTGCCAGCAGTTACCCTCCAACAGGGGTTGGGGCCAACGTCCTGACTTTC
j_gene: TRBJ2-7; v_gene: TRBV5-1; d_gene: .; abundance: many; CDR3aa: CASSLSGGLYEQYF; CDR3nt: TGCGCCAGCAGCTTGAGTGGGGGTCTCTACGAGCAGTACTTC
j_gene: TRBJ2-5; v_gene: TRBV6-2/TRBV6-3; d_gene: .; abundance: .; CDR3aa: CASKGPGEEETQYF; CDR3nt: TGTGCCAGCAAAGGTCCAGGCGAAGAAGAGACCCAGTACTTC
j_gene: TRBJ2-2; v_gene: TRBV7-9; d_gene: .; abundance: many; CDR3aa: CASGPGPMYNGELFF; CDR3nt: TGTGCCAGCGGACCCGGGCCTATGTACAACGGGGAGCTGTTTTTT
j_gene: TRBJ1-1; v_gene: TRBV6-2/TRBV6-3; d_gene: .; abundance: many; CDR3aa: CASSYSGRFGGDTEAFF; CDR3nt: TGTGCCAGCAGTTACTCGGGGAGGTTCGGTGGCGACACTGAAGCTTTCTTT
j_gene: TRBJ2-7; v_gene: TRBV28; d_gene: TRBD2; abundance: many; CDR3aa: CASSLAATEQYF; CDR3nt: TGTGCCAGCAGTCTAGCGGCAACCGAGCAGTACTTC
j_gene: TRBJ2-5; v_gene: TRBV7-3; d_gene: .; abundance: many; CDR3aa: CASSLTPPETQYF; CDR3nt: TGTGCCAGCAGCTTAACGCCGCCGGAGACCCAGTACTTC
j_gene: TRBJ2-7; v_gene: TRBV11-3; d_gene: TRBD1; abundance: many; CDR3aa: CASSLDEQGPSGYEQYF; CDR3nt: TGTGCCAGCAGCTTAGATGAACAGGGGCCCTCGGGCTACGAGCAGTACTTC
j_gene: TRBJ2-3; v_gene: TRBV29-1; d_gene: TRBD1; abundance: many; CDR3aa: CSVRTGVNTDTQYF; CDR3nt: TGCAGCGTCAGGACAGGGGTCAACACAGATACGCAGTATTTT
j_gene: TRBJ1-2; v_gene: TRBV6-1; d_gene: .; abundance: few; CDR3aa: CASSHRGSMADGYTF; CDR3nt: TGTGCCAGCAGCCATCGGGGTTCGATGGCAGATGGCTACACCTTC
j_gene: TRBJ2-5; v_gene: TRBV7-2; d_gene: .; abundance: many; CDR3aa: CASSPGLEEEETQYF; CDR3nt: TGTGCCAGCAGCCCGGGTCTCGAGGAAGAAGAGACCCAGTACTTC
j_gene: TRBJ2-7; v_gene: TRBV24-1; d_gene: TRBD1; abundance: .; CDR3aa: CATSDPDRTYEQYF; CDR3nt: TGTGCCACCAGTGATCCGGACAGGACCTACGAGCAGTACTTC
j_gene: TRBJ2-2; v_gene: TRBV30; d_gene: TRBD2; abundance: many; CDR3aa: CAWEREKNTGELFF; CDR3nt: TGTGCCTGGGAGCGGGAGAAGAACACCGGGGAGCTGTTTTTT
j_gene: TRBJ2-7; v_gene: TRBV6-1; d_gene: TRBD1; abundance: .; CDR3aa: CASSDTGGLNEQYF; CDR3nt: TGTGCCAGCAGTGATACAGGGGGATTAAACGAGCAGTACTTC
j_gene: TRBJ1-5; v_gene: TRBV30; d_gene: TRBD1; abundance: once; CDR3aa: CAWTPGQGLQPQHF; CDR3nt: TGTGCCTGGACCCCGGGACAGGGACTTCAGCCCCAGCATTTT
j_gene: TRBJ1-1; v_gene: TRBV12-3/TRBV12-4; d_gene: .; abundance: many; CDR3aa: CASRKGIGTEAFF; CDR3nt: TGTGCCAGCCGGAAGGGAATTGGGACTGAAGCTTTCTTT
j_gene: TRBJ2-7; v_gene: TRBV20-1; d_gene: .; abundance: many; CDR3aa: CSANDQSYEQYF; CDR3nt: TGCAGTGCAAACGACCAATCCTACGAGCAGTACTTC
j_gene: TRBJ2-7; v_gene: TRBV11-1; d_gene: TRBD2; abundance: many; CDR3aa: CASSIGTSGSGGYEQYF; CDR3nt: TGTGCCAGCAGCATAGGGACTAGCGGGAGTGGTGGCTACGAGCAGTACTTC
j_gene: TRBJ2-7; v_gene: TRBV7-2; d_gene: .; abundance: .; CDR3aa: CASSLVGGDSYEQYF; CDR3nt: TGTGCCAGCAGCTTAGTTGGCGGCGATTCCTACGAGCAGTACTTC
j_gene: TRBJ2-6; v_gene: TRBV6-5; d_gene: .; abundance: many; CDR3aa: CASSSHGAGGANVLTF; CDR3nt: TGTGCCAGCAGTTCACACGGCGCAGGGGGGGCCAACGTCCTGACTTTC